One and the same sample provided the 32 T cell receptor beta chains below, sequenced in a study of blood T cell repertoires in COVID-19. Method: immunoSEQ multiplex PCR; TCRdb's copy keeps in-frame clones and lacks some. The sample has hundreds of thousands of clones; 70% to 90% are singletons. The specimen was peripheral blood. The receptors shown here come from a woman aged 60-75 years with acute or convalescent COVID-19.

The chain employs TRBV6-2 or TRBV6-3 and TRBJ2-5; the D gene is possibly TRBD2 (6 bases). The V and J ends lost 0 bases and 0 bases respectively, with 14 bases between them. This CDR3 is 17 amino acids long. Germline CDR1 MNHEY, CDR2 SVGEGT. The CDR3 sequence is CASSYSLDGLYQETQYF. CDR3 nucleotide sequence: TGTGCCAGCAGTTACTCACTGGACGGACTATACCAAGAGACCCAGTACTTC.

This clone has a count of ten or more. The chain couples TRBV19 to TRBJ2-2; 8 bases match TRBD2. The CDR3 extends over 20 amino acids. CDR1 and CDR2 (germline): LNHDA, SQIVND (reference sequence). J gave up 5 bases and V 3 bases, and 20 bases lay outside the gene matches. The CDR3 DNA follows: TGTGCCAGTAGTATCCTGTTTTTGGGGAGGGGAAGCGGGGGAACCGGGGAGCTGTTTTTT. Protein product: CASSILFLGRGSGGTGELFF. Using reference TRBV19 and TRBJ2-2 for the parts outside the CDR3, the full variable domain is DGGITQSPKYLFRKEGQNVTLSCEQNLNHDAMYWYRQDPGQGLRLIYYSQIVNDFQKGDIAEGYSVSREKKESFPLTVTSAQKNPTAFYLCASSILFLGRGSGGTGELFFGEGSRLTVL.

The rearrangement links TRBV6-6 to TRBJ2-7; the match to TRBD1 covers 9 bases. Germline CDR1 and CDR2: MNHNY and SVGAGI (reference sequence). Trimming removed 5 bases from V and 3 bases from J; junction bases left unmatched: 5. The CDR3 runs 14 residues. CDR3 amino acids: CASSRTGVGYEQYF. In nucleotides, the CDR3 is TGTGCCAGCAGTAGGACAGGGGTTGGCTACGAGCAGTACTTC.

The chain has TRBV5-1 and TRBJ1-5; 7 nucleotides agree with TRBD1. With V trimmed by 3 bases and J by 4 bases, 7 bases remained unmatched. Germline V gene sequence: CDR1 SGHRS, CDR2 YFSETQ. There are 15 residues in the CDR3. CDR3 protein: CASSSGGGQNQPQHF. The CDR3 nucleotides are TGCGCCAGCAGCTCAGGGGGAGGCCAAAATCAGCCCCAGCATTTT.

V gene TRBV7-2 combines with J gene TRBJ2-2; tentative D call: TRBD2 (6 bases). The germline V gene has CDR1 SGHTA and CDR2 FQGNSA. CDR3 length equals 16 residues. V lost 5 bases, J lost 2 bases, and 15 bases lay in between. The CDR3 DNA is TGTGCCAGCAGCATTAGTACCGGGACTAACACCGGGGAGCTGTTTTTT. This codes for CASSISTGTNTGELFF. Full variable domain (missing parts from reference TRBV7-2 and TRBJ2-2): GAGVSQSPSNKVTEKGKDVELRCDPISGHTALYWYRQSLGQGLEFLIYFQGNSAPDKSGLPSDRFSAERTGGSVSTLTIQRTQQEDSAVYLCASSISTGTNTGELFFGEGSRLTVL.

This chain links TRBV2 with TRBJ2-3, with TRBD2 identical over 10 bases. Trimming cost V 1 base and J 4 bases; bases outside gene matches: 2. Germline loops: CDR1 SNHLY, CDR2 FYNNEI. The CDR3 loop spans 15 amino acids. The DNA of the CDR3 is TGTGCCAGCAGTGAAGAACTAGCGGGGCCAGATACGCAGTATTTT. It codes for CASSEELAGPDTQYF. The full variable domain, completed using reference TRBV2 and TRBJ2-3, is EPEVTQTPSHQVTQMGQEVILRCVPISNHLYFYWYRQILGQKVEFLVSFYNNEISEKSEIFDDQFSVERPDGSNFTLKIRSTKLEDSAMYFCASSEELAGPDTQYFGPGTRLTVL.

The J gene is TRBJ1-4, the V gene TRBV4-1; 9 nucleotides align to TRBD1. With 0 bases clipped from V and 8 bases from J, the junction kept 7 bases outside the gene matches. This CDR3 is 16 amino acids long. Germline assignment: CDR1 MGHRA and CDR2 YSYEKL. The CDR3 loop reads CASSQDLTGGKEKLFF. The DNA for the CDR3 is TGCGCCAGCAGCCAAGATTTGACAGGGGGTAAAGAAAAACTGTTTTTT.

This chain links TRBV3-1 (or the pseudogene TRBV3-2) with TRBJ2-2, with TRBD1 matching over 8 bases. The junction had 5 bases not matched to a gene; V was cut back by 4 bases and J by 4 bases. Germline loops: CDR1 LGHDT, CDR2 YNNKEL (reference sequence). The CDR3 runs to 15 residues. CDR3 bases: TGTGCCAGCAGCCCCTCAGGGGGCGTCACCGGGGAGCTGTTTTTT. Protein product: CASSPSGGVTGELFF.

The CDR3 is CASSILGQGTYEQYF. CDR3 bases: TGTGCCAGTAGTATATTGGGGCAGGGGACCTACGAGCAGTACTTC. The V and J genes are TRBV19 and TRBJ2-7; D possibly corresponds to TRBD1 (6 bases). There are 15 residues in the CDR3. The germline CDR1 and CDR2 sequences are LNHDA and SQIVND (reference sequence). The germline V and J ends were trimmed by 2 bases and 2 bases, with 13 bases remaining between them.

J is TRBJ1-4 and V is TRBV3-1 (or the pseudogene TRBV3-2), with TRBD1 matching 10 bases. CDR3 size: 15 residues. Germline-derived CDR1 and CDR2 are LGHDT and YNNKEL (reference sequence). V gave up 2 bases and J gave up 8 bases; unmatched junction bases: 5. CDR3 nucleotides: TGTGCCAGCAGCCAACGCGGGACAGGGGCCGAAAAACTGTTTTTT. Protein: CASSQRGTGAEKLFF.

The chain couples TRBV3-1 (or the pseudogene TRBV3-2) to TRBJ2-3, with D unresolved. V lost 0 bases, J lost 0 bases, and 7 bases lay in between. CDR3 length: 15 residues. CDR1 and CDR2 (germline): LGHDT, YNNKEL (reference sequence). The CDR3 DNA reads as TGTGCCAGCAGCCAAGACCCAACTAGCACAGATACGCAGTATTTT. This sequence encodes CASSQDPTSTDTQYF.

This rearrangement joins TRBV10-3 to TRBJ1-1, with D maybe TRBD1 (6 bases). Germline V lookup: CDR1 ENHRY, CDR2 SYGVKD. The CDR3 runs 14 residues. Trimming left V 6 bases short and J 6 bases short, with 17 bases between. CDR3 in amino acids: CAISGGQVPAEAFF. For the CDR3, the DNA is TGTGCCATCAGCGGGGGGCAAGTCCCGGCTGAAGCTTTCTTT.

In its sample, this clone was seen a few times. The chain combines TRBV28 with TRBJ2-2; D may be TRBD2 (6 bases). This CDR3 is 17 amino acids long. CDR1 MDHEN and CDR2 SYDVKM come from the germline V gene. V lost 6 bases and J 0 bases, leaving 17 bases between the germline ends. The CDR3 DNA follows: TGTGCCAGCAGACCTCTAGCGCCGAATACGAACACCGGGGAGCTGTTTTTT. Protein product: CASRPLAPNTNTGELFF.

The CDR3: CASSQGPTANYGYTF. The CDR3 nucleotides are TGTGCCAGCAGCCAAGGCCCCACAGCTAACTATGGCTACACCTTC. The V and J genes are TRBV4-2 and TRBJ1-2; D remains ambiguous. The CDR3 loop spans 15 amino acids. Germline V gene lookup returns CDR1 LGHNA and CDR2 YNFKEQ. Trimming stripped 1 base from V and 0 bases from J, with 9 bases between.

This clone was recorded once. The rearrangement links TRBV6-6 to TRBJ2-7, with 9 bases identical to TRBD2. The junction had 11 bases not matched to a gene; V was cut back by 6 bases and J by 2 bases. Per germline, CDR1 MNHNY and CDR2 SVGAGI (reference sequence). This CDR3 contains 16 residues. This CDR3 is CASRPTSGRRTYEQYF. For the CDR3, the DNA is TGTGCCAGCAGACCCACAAGCGGGAGGAGAACCTACGAGCAGTACTTC.

V usage is TRBV28 and J usage is TRBJ1-1; D is unresolved. The CDR3 has 12 amino acids. In germline, CDR1 is MDHEN, CDR2 SYDVKM. V was shortened by 4 bases and J by 7 bases, with 10 bases between the two germline ends. CDR3 residues: CASSSNKIEAFF. The CDR3 region has the DNA TGTGCCAGCAGTTCGAACAAAATTGAAGCTTTCTTT.

This clone occurred many times. The rearrangement links TRBV12-3 or TRBV12-4 to TRBJ2-7; 7 bases are shared with TRBD1. The junction had 8 bases not matched to a gene; V was cut back by 6 bases and J by 9 bases. The CDR3 loop spans 12 amino acids. CDR3 loop: CASRRTGSGQYF. The DNA for the CDR3 is TGTGCCAGCAGACGGACAGGTTCTGGGCAGTACTTC.

In DNA form, the CDR3 reads TGTGCCAGCAGCCAGGCTAGCGGGAGGGCCGGAAGCACGCAGTATTTT. Translation gives CASSQASGRAGSTQYF. V is TRBV3-1 (or the pseudogene TRBV3-2) and J is TRBJ2-3; TRBD2 aligns across 12 bases. J was trimmed by 9 bases and V by 3 bases; bases with no gene match: 10. The CDR3 sequence is 16 residues long. Germline V gives CDR1 LGHDT, CDR2 YNNKEL (reference sequence).

A single count supports this clone. The chain combines TRBV7-2 with TRBJ2-5; no clear D gene. V dropped 3 bases and J dropped 5 bases, with 16 bases sitting between them. Germline CDR1 reads SGHTA; CDR2 reads FQGNSA. The CDR3 length is 15 residues. CDR3 DNA sequence: TGTGCCAGCAGCTTGGCTAACGGCTGGCGGGAGACCCAGTACTTC. The encoded protein is CASSLANGWRETQYF.

The gene calls are TRBV12-3 or TRBV12-4 and TRBJ1-1; D remains ambiguous. The CDR3 is 12 amino acids. V was clipped by 1 base and J by 11 bases, with 11 bases between them. CDR3 in amino acids: CASSLETPGAFF. The CDR3 DNA reads as TGTGCCAGCAGTTTAGAGACCCCGGGGGCTTTCTTT.

The CDR3 reads CASSVDRLNTEAFF. The DNA for the CDR3 is TGTGCCAGCTCCGTGGACAGGCTGAACACTGAAGCTTTCTTT. V gene TRBV18 combines with J gene TRBJ1-1, with TRBD1 matching over 7 bases. Germline-derived CDR1 and CDR2 are KGHSH and LQKENI. Germline trimming cut 6 bases from V and 0 bases from J; bases unmatched to any gene: 4. This CDR3 is 14 amino acids long.

The V call is TRBV5-4, the J call TRBJ2-7; TRBD2 aligns across 7 bases. The CDR3 contains 15 residues. Per germline, CDR1 SGHNT and CDR2 YYREEE (reference sequence). V gave up 0 bases and J gave up 1 base; unmatched junction bases: 4. The CDR3 DNA is TGTGCCAGCAGCTTGGTGGGGGGGGGATCCTACGAGCAGTACTTC. Translated: CASSLVGGGSYEQYF.

A few counts support this clone. The chain links TRBV10-3 to TRBJ1-1; TRBD1 matches at 7 bases. V lost 6 bases to trimming and J lost 4 bases; unmatched junction nucleotides: 2. Per the germline V gene, CDR1 is ENHRY and CDR2 is SYGVKD. CDR3 length: 12 residues. In DNA, the CDR3 is TGTGCCATCAGGACAGGGCCCACTGAAGCTTTCTTT. Amino acid sequence: CAIRTGPTEAFF.

This clone turned up a few times. The CDR3 DNA follows: TGCGCCAGCAGCCACCGGACAGGGGTTCCCACCGGGGAGCTGTTTTTT. Its translation is CASSHRTGVPTGELFF. The genes are TRBV10-1 and TRBJ2-2, with 9 bases lining up with TRBD1. This CDR3 is 16 amino acids long. V dropped 6 bases and J dropped 4; count of bases not matched to a gene: 9. The germline V gene encodes CDR1 WNHNN and CDR2 SYGVQD (reference sequence).

The DNA of the CDR3 is TGTGCCAGCAGTGAAGCGGGAGAGTACTACGAGCAGTACTTC. Translated, it gives CASSEAGEYYEQYF. The V gene is TRBV25-1, the J gene TRBJ2-7; 7 positions agree with TRBD2. In germline, CDR1 is MGHDK, CDR2 SYGVNS. The V segment lost 2 bases and the J segment 3 bases; nucleotides outside the gene matches: 4. CDR3 length: 14 residues.

In this sample, this clone turned up a few times. V usage is TRBV9 and J usage is TRBJ2-3; 8 positions match TRBD2. V lost 4 bases to trimming and J lost 1 base; unmatched junction nucleotides: 8. In germline, CDR1 is SGDLS, CDR2 YYNGEE. The CDR3 extends over 16 amino acids. DNA of the CDR3: TGTGCCAGCAGCTCACGGGAGGGTTGGGGCACAGATACGCAGTATTTT. This encodes CASSSREGWGTDTQYF.

V gene TRBV9 combines with J gene TRBJ2-2; D gene ambiguous. Trimming removed 0 bases from V and 5 bases from J, with 2 bases in between. CDR3 length: 12 amino acids. The V gene's germline CDR1 is SGDLS and CDR2 YYNGEE. The CDR3 DNA is TGTGCCAGCAGCGTAGTAACCGGGGAGCTGTTTTTT. Its protein is CASSVVTGELFF. Together with reference TRBV9 and TRBJ2-2, the CDR3 gives the full variable domain: DSGVTQTPKHLITATGQRVTLRCSPRSGDLSVYWYQQSLDQGLQFLIQYYNGEERAKGNILERFSAQQFPDLHSELNLSSLELGDSALYFCASSVVTGELFFGEGSRLTVL.

The V call is TRBV27, the J call TRBJ2-5; TRBD1 agrees at 9 bases. Germline loops: CDR1 MNHEY, CDR2 SMNVEV (reference sequence). V shed 5 bases, J shed 6 bases, and the junction held 4 bases outside the gene matches. The CDR3 is 13 amino acids. The chain's CDR3 is CASSTGTGKTQYF. CDR3 in DNA: TGTGCCAGCAGTACCGGGACAGGGAAGACCCAGTACTTC.

About this clone: The same CDR3 also results from other DNA sequences found in this sample. V gene TRBV5-1 combines with J gene TRBJ2-3, with 14 bases aligning to TRBD2. With V trimmed by 3 bases and J by 3 bases, 3 bases remained unmatched. This CDR3 is 16 amino acids long. The V gene's germline CDR1 is SGHRS and CDR2 YFSETQ. Here the CDR3 DNA reads TGCGCCAGCAGCTCAGGGACTAGCGGGAGTACAGATACGCAGTATTTT. Amino acid sequence: CASSSGTSGSTDTQYF. Supplemented by reference TRBV5-1 and TRBJ2-3, the full variable domain reads KAGVTQTPRYLIKTRGQQVTLSCSPISGHRSVSWYQQTPGQGLQFLFEYFSETQRNKGNFPGRFSGRQFSNSRSEMNVSTLELGDSALYLCASSSGTSGSTDTQYFGPGTRLTVL.

The genes are TRBV18 and TRBJ1-4; 8 bases agree with TRBD1. J was trimmed by 4 bases and V by 4 bases; bases with no gene match: 8. CDR1 is KGHSH and CDR2 is LQKENI in the germline V gene. The CDR3 is made up of 16 amino acids. CDR3 nucleotides: TGTGCCAGCTCACTTAACCAGGGGGCTGATAATGAAAAACTGTTTTTT. It encodes CASSLNQGADNEKLFF.

The CDR3 DNA follows: TGTGCCAGCAGTTTTCTCCGGCGGGTGGCCTACGAGCAGTACTTC. Translation gives CASSFLRRVAYEQYF. The chain couples TRBV27 to TRBJ2-7; D perhaps matches TRBD2 (5 bases). CDR3 length: 15 amino acids. Between the trimmed V and J ends, which lost 3 bases and 2 bases, there was a span of 14 bases. Germline-derived CDR1 and CDR2 are MNHEY and SMNVEV (reference sequence).

The genes are TRBV23-1 and TRBJ2-7; tentative D call: TRBD1 (6 bases). TRBV23-1 is identified as an open reading frame with a role that is uncertain. V dropped 3 bases and J dropped 0 bases, with 18 bases sitting between them. This CDR3 is 17 amino acids long. The CDR3 is CASSHFTGKRGSYEQYF. The CDR3 bases are TGCGCCAGCAGTCATTTCACAGGGAAAAGGGGCTCCTACGAGCAGTACTTC.